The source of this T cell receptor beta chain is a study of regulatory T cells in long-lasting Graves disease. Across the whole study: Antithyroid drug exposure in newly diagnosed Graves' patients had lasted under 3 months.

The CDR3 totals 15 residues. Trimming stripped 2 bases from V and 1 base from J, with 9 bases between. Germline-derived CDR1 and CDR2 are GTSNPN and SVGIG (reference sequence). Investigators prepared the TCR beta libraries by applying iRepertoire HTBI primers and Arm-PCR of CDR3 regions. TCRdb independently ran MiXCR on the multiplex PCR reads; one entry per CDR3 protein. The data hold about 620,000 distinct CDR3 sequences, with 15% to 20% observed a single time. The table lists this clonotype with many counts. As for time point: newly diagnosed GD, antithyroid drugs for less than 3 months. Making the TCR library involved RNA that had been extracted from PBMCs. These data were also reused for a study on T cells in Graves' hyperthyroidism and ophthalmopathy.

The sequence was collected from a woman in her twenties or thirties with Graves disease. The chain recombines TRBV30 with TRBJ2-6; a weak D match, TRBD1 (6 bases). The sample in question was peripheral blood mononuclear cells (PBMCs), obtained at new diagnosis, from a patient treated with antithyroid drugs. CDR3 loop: CAWSSGVSGANVLTF. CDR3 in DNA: TGTGCCTGGAGTTCAGGGGTGTCTGGGGCCAACGTCCTGACTTTC.